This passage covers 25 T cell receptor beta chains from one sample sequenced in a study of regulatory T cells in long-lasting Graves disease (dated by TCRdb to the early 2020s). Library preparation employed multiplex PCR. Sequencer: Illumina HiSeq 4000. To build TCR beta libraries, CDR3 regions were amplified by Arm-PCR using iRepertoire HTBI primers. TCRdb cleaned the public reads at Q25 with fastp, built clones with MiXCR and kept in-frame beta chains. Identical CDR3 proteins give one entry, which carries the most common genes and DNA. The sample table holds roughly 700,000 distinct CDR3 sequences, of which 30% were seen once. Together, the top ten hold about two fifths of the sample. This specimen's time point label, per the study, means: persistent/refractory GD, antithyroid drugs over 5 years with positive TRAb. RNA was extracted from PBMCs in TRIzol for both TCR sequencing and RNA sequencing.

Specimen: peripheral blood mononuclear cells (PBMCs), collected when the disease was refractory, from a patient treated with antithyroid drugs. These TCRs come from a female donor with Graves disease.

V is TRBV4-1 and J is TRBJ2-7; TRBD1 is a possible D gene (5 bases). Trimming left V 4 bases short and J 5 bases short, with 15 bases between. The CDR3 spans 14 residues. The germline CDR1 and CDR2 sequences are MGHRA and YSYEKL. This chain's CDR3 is CASSLTEPPHEQYF. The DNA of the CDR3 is TGCGCCAGCAGCCTGACAGAGCCACCACACGAGCAGTACTTC.

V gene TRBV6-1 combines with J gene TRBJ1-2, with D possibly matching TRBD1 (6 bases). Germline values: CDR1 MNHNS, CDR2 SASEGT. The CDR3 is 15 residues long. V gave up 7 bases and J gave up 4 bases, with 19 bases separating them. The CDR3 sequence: CASIPGGGYGYGYTF. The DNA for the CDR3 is TGTGCCAGCATTCCTGGGGGGGGCTACGGCTATGGCTACACCTTC.

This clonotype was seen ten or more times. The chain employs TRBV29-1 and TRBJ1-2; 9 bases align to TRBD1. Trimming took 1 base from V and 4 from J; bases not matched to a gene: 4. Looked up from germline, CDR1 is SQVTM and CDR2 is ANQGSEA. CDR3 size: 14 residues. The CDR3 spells CSVEGTGAGYGYTF. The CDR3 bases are TGCAGCGTTGAAGGGACAGGGGCCGGCTATGGCTACACCTTC.

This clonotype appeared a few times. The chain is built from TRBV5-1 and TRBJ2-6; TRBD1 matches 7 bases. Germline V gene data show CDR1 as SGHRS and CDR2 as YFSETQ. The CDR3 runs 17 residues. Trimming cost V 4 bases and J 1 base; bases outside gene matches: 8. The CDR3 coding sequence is TGCGCCAGCAGCCCGACACCGACAGGGTCTGGGGCCAACGTCCTGACTTTC. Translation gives CASSPTPTGSGANVLTF.

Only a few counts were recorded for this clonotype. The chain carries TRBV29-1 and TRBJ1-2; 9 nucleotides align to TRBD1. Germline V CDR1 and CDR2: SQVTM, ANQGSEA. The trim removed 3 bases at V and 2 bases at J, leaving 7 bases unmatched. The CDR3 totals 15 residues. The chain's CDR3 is CSVEVDRGNNYGYTF. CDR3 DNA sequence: TGCAGCGTTGAGGTGGACAGGGGTAACAACTATGGCTACACCTTC.

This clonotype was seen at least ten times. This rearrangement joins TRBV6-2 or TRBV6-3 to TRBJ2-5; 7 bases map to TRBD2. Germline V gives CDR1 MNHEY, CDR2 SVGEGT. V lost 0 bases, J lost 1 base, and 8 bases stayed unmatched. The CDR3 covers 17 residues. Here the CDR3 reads CASSYSASGGTQETQYF. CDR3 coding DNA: TGTGCCAGCAGTTACTCGGCTAGCGGAGGAACCCAAGAGACCCAGTACTTC.

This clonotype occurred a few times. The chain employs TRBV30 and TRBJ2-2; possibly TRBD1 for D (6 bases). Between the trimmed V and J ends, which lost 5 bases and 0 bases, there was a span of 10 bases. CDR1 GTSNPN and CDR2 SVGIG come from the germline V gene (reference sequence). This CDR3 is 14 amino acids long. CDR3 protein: CAWGRTANTGELFF. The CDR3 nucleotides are TGTGCCTGGGGTAGGACAGCGAACACCGGGGAGCTGTTTTTT.

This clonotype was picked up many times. The CDR3: CASSWGGANTEAFF. CDR3 coding DNA: TGTGCCAGCTCATGGGGGGGAGCGAACACTGAAGCTTTCTTT. The chain carries TRBV12-3 or TRBV12-4 and TRBJ1-1; D may be TRBD1 (5 bases). The CDR3 runs to 14 residues. V was pared by 8 bases and J by 1 base, with 14 bases between.

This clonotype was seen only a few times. CDR3 sequence reads: CASRGRMNIQYF. In nucleotides, the CDR3 is TGTGCCAGCAGGGGACGAATGAACATTCAGTACTTC. The rearrangement uses TRBV27 and TRBJ2-4; D might be TRBD1 or TRBD2, each matching 5 bases. The germline V and J ends were trimmed by 6 bases and 7 bases, with 10 bases remaining between them. CDR3 length equals 12 residues. In germline, CDR1 is MNHEY, CDR2 SMNVEV (reference sequence).

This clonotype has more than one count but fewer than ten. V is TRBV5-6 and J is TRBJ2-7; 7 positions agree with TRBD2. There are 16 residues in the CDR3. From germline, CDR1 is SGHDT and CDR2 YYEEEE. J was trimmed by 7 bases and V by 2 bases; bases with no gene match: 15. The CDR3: CASSLIPSGGIGEQYF. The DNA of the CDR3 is TGTGCCAGCAGCTTAATCCCTAGCGGTGGGATAGGTGAGCAGTACTTC.

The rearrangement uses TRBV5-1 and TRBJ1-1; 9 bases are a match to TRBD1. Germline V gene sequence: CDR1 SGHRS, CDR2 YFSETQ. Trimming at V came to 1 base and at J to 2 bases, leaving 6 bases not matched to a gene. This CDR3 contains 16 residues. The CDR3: CASSLWDRVGNTEAFF. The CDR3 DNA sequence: TGCGCCAGCAGCTTGTGGGACAGGGTAGGAAACACTGAAGCTTTCTTT.

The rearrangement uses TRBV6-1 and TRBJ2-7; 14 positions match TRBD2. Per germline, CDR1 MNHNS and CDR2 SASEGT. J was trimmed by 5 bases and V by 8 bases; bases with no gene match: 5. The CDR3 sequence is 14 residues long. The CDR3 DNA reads TGTGCCAGCGGGACTAGCGGGGGCTGGGACGAGCAGTACTTC. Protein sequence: CASGTSGGWDEQYF.

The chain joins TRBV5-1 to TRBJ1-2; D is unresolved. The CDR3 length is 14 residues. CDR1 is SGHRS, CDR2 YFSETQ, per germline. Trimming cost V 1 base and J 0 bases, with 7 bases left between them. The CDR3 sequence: CASSLPLANYGYTF. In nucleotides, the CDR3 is TGCGCCAGCAGCTTGCCACTAGCTAACTATGGCTACACCTTC.

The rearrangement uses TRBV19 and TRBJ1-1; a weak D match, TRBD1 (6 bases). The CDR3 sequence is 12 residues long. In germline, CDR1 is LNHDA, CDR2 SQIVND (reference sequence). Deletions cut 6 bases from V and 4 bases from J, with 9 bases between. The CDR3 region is CASRRGSTEAFF. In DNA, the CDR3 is TGTGCCAGTAGGAGGGGGAGCACTGAAGCTTTCTTT.

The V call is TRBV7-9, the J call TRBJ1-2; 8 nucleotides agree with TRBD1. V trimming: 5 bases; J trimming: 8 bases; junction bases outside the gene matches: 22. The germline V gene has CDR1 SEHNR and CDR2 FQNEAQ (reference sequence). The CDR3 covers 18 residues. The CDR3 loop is CASSPRSGGQGFGGGYTF. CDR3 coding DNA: TGTGCCAGCAGCCCTAGGTCGGGAGGACAGGGTTTTGGCGGCGGCTACACCTTC.

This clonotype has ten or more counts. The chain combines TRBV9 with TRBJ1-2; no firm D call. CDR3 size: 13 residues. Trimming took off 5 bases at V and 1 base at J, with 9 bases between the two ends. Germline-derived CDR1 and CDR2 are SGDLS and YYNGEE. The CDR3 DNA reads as TGTGCCAGCAGTGTACTCGGTAACTATGGCTACACCTTC. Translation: CASSVLGNYGYTF.

CDR3 coding DNA: TGCAGCGTTGAAATTAGCGGATACTACGAGCAGTACTTC. Protein sequence: CSVEISGYYEQYF. This chain links TRBV29-1 with TRBJ2-7, with D maybe TRBD2 (6 bases). CDR3 length equals 13 residues. The germline V and J ends were trimmed by 2 bases and 3 bases, with 11 bases remaining between them. Germline loops: CDR1 SQVTM, CDR2 ANQGSEA.

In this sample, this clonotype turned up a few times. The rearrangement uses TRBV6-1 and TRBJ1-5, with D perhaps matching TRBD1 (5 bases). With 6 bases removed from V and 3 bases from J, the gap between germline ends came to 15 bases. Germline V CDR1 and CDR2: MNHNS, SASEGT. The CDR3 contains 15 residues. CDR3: CASSRYGDDNQPQHF. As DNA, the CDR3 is TGTGCCAGCAGCCGGTATGGGGACGACAATCAGCCCCAGCATTTT.

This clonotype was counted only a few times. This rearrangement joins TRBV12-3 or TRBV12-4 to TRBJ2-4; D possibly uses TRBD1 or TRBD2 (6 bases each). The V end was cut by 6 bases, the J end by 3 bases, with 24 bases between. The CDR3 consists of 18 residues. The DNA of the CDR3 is TGTGCCAGCAGACCCGGGACACGCCGGTGGAGGGGCAAAAACATTCAGTACTTC. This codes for CASRPGTRRWRGKNIQYF.

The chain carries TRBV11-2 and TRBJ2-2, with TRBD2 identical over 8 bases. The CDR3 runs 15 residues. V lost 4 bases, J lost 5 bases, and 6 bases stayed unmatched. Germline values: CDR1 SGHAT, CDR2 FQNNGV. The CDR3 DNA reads TGTGCCAGCAGCTCTGGGGCTAGCGGGACCGGGGAGCTGTTTTTT. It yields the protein CASSSGASGTGELFF.

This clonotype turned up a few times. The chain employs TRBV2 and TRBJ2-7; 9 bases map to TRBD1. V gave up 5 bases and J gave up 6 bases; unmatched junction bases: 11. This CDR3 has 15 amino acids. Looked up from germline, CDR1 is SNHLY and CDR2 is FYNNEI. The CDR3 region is CASSLLPGTGSEQYF. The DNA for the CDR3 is TGTGCCAGCAGTCTACTACCCGGGACAGGGAGCGAGCAGTACTTC.

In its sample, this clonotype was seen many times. The CDR3 DNA reads as TGTGCCAGCAGCTTGCGGGTCTCCTACGAGCAGTACTTC. This codes for CASSLRVSYEQYF. The gene calls are TRBV7-2 and TRBJ2-7; perhaps TRBD2 as D (5 bases). Trimming removed 3 bases from V and 0 bases from J, with 6 bases in between. Per germline, CDR1 SGHTA and CDR2 FQGNSA. This CDR3 comprises 13 residues.

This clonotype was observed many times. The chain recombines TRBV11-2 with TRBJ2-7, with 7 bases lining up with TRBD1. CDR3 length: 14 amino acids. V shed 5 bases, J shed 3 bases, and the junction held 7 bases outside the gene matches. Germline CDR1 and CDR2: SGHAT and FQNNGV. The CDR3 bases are TGTGCCAGCAGCCACTACAGGGGTCACTACGAGCAGTACTTC. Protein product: CASSHYRGHYEQYF.

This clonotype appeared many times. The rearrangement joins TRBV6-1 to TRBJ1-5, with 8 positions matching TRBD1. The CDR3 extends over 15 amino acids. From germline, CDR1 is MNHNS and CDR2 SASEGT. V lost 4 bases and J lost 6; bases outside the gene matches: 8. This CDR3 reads CASSGGQGAVQPQHF. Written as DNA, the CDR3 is TGTGCCAGCAGTGGCGGTCAGGGGGCAGTTCAGCCCCAGCATTTT.

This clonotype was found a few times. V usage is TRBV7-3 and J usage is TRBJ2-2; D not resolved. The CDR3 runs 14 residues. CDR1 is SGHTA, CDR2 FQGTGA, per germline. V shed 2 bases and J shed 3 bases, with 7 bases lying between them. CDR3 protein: CASSLDPYTGELFF. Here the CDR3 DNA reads TGTGCCAGCAGCTTAGATCCCTACACCGGGGAGCTGTTTTTT.